These 3 T cell receptor beta chains came from one sample sequenced in a study of blood T cell repertoires in COVID-19. The table came from immunoSEQ multiplex PCR; TCRdb's copy has only in-frame clones and leaves some out. The sample records 55,000 to 60,000 clones, about 81% being singletons. Sequencing was done on a sample of peripheral blood. These receptor sequences come from a man in his 70s with active COVID-19.

This clone appeared a single time. This chain joins TRBV5-5 and TRBJ1-1; unclear D gene. Germline lookup yields CDR1 SGHKS and CDR2 YYEKEE (reference sequence). CDR3 length: 14 residues. Trimming left V 0 bases short and J 6 bases short, with 12 bases between. DNA of the CDR3: TGTGCCAGCAGCTTGGATCCGGGTAGGCCTGAAGCTTTCTTT. Translation: CASSLDPGRPEAFF.

This sequence joins TRBV6-5 and TRBJ2-7; 7 bases map to TRBD1. V lost 6 bases, J lost 3 bases, and 8 bases stayed unmatched. CDR1 MNHEY and CDR2 SVGAGI come from the germline V gene. The CDR3 extends over 14 amino acids. The CDR3 region has the DNA TGTGCCAGCAGGGGCCTACAGGGGAACTACGAGCAGTACTTC. Translating it yields CASRGLQGNYEQYF.

J is TRBJ2-7 and V is TRBV20-1, with a tentative D call TRBD1 (6 bases). Germline V CDR1 and CDR2: DFQATT, SNEGSKA (reference sequence). V was trimmed by 5 bases and J by 4 bases, leaving 9 bases between them. This CDR3 is built from 11 residues. CDR3 nucleotides: TGCAGTGCTCTCACAGGGTACGAGCAGTACTTC. Protein sequence: CSALTGYEQYF.